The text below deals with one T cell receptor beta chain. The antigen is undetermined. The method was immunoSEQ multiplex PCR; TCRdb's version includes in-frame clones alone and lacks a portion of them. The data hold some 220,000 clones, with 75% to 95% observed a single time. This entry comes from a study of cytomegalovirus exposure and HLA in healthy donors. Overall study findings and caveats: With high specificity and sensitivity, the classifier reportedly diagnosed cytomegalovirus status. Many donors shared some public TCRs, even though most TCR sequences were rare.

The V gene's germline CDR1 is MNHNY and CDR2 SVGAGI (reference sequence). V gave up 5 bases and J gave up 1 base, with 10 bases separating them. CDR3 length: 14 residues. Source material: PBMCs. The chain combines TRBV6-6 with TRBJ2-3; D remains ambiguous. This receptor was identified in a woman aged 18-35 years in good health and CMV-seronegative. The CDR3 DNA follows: TGTGCCAGCAGTCTTAGCCCGCGCACAGATACGCAGTATTTT. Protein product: CASSLSPRTDTQYF.